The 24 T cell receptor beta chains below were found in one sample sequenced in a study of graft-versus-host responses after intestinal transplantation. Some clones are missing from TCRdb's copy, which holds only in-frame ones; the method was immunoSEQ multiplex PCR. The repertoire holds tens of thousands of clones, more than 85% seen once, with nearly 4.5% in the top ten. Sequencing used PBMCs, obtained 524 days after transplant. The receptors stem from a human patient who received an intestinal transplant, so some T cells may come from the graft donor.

The CDR3 nucleotides read TGTGCCAGCAGCCATTGGGGAGATACGCAGTATTTT. This gives the protein CASSHWGDTQYF. This chain connects TRBV14 to TRBJ2-3, with D unresolved. Looked up from germline, CDR1 is SGHDN and CDR2 is FVKESK. Trimming pared 3 bases from V and 5 bases from J, leaving 6 bases between. The CDR3 is 12 amino acids.

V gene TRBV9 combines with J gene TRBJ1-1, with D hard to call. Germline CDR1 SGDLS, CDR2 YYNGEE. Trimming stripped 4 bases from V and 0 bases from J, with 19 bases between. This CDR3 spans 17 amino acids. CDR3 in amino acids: CASSPRTGDFLNTEAFF. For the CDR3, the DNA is TGTGCCAGCAGCCCCCGGACCGGGGATTTTTTGAACACTGAAGCTTTCTTT. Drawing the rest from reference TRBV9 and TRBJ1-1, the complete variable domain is DSGVTQTPKHLITATGQRVTLRCSPRSGDLSVYWYQQSLDQGLQFLIQYYNGEERAKGNILERFSAQQFPDLHSELNLSSLELGDSALYFCASSPRTGDFLNTEAFFGQGTRLTVV.

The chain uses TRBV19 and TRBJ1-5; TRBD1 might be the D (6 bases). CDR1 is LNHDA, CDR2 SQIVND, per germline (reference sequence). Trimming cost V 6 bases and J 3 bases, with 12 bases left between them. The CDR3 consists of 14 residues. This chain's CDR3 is CASRQGVNNQPQHF. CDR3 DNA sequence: TGTGCCAGTAGACAGGGAGTGAACAATCAGCCCCAGCATTTT.

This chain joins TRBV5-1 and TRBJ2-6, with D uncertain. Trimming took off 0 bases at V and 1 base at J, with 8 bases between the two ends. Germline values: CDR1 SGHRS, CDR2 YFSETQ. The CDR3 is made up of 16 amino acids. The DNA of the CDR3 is TGCGCCAGCAGCTTGGCCGGCGGTTCTGGGGCCAACGTCCTGACTTTC. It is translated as CASSLAGGSGANVLTF.

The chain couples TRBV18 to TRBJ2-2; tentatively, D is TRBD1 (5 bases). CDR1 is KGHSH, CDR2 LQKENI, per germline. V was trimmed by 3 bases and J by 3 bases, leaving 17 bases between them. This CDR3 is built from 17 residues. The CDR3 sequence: CASSPRQLPADTGELFF. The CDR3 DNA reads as TGTGCCAGCTCACCGCGACAGCTACCGGCGGACACCGGGGAGCTGTTTTTT.

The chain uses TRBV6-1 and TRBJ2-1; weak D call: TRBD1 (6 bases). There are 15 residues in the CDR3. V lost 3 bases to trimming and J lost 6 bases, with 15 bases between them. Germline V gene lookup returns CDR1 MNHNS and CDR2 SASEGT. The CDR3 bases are TGTGCCAGCAGTGAGGGGGCAGGGTACCTCAATGAGCAGTTCTTC. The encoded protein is CASSEGAGYLNEQFF.

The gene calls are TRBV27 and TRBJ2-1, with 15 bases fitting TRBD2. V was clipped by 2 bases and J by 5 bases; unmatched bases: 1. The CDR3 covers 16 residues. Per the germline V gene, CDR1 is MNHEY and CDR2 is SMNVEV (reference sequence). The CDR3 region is CASSLGLAGGDNEQFF. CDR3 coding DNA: TGTGCCAGCAGTTTAGGACTAGCGGGAGGGGACAATGAGCAGTTCTTC.

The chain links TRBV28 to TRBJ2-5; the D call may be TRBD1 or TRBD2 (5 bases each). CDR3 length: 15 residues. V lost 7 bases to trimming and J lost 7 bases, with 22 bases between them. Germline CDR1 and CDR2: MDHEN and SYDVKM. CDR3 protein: CASNQLRDVPWTQYF. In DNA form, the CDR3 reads TGTGCCAGCAACCAGCTCCGGGACGTACCGTGGACCCAGTACTTC. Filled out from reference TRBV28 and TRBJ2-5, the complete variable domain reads DVKVTQSSRYLVKRTGEKVFLECVQDMDHENMFWYRQDPGLGLRLIYFSYDVKMKEKGDIPEGYSVSREKKERFSLILESASTNQTSMYLCASNQLRDVPWTQYFGPGTRLLVL.

As DNA, the CDR3 is TGTGCCAGCTCACCACGACTAGCGGGAGGGCCTAATGAGCAGTTCTTC. Protein sequence: CASSPRLAGGPNEQFF. The chain links TRBV18 to TRBJ2-1; 14 nucleotides align to TRBD2. CDR1 KGHSH and CDR2 LQKENI come from the germline V gene. Losses at the gene ends were 1 base for V and 7 bases for J; bases not matched to a gene: 3. The CDR3 sequence is 16 residues long.

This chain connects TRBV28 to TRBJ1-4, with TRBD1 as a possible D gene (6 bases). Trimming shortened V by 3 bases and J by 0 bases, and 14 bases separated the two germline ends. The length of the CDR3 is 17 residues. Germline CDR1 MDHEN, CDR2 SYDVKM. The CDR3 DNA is TGTGCCAGCAGTTTGGGTCCCTCAGGGGCAACTAATGAAAAACTGTTTTTT. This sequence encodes CASSLGPSGATNEKLFF.

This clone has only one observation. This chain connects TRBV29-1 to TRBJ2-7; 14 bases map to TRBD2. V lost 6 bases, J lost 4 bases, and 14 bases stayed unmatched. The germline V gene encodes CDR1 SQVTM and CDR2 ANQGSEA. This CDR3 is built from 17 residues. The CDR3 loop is CSVRGQGGLAGVYEQYF. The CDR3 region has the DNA TGCAGCGTCAGGGGACAGGGGGGACTAGCGGGAGTGTACGAGCAGTACTTC.

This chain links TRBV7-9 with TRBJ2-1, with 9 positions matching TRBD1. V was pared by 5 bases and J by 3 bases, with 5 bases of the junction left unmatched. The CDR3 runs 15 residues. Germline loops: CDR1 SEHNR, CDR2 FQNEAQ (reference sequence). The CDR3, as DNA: TGTGCCAGCAGCACCGGGACAGGGCTCTACAATGAGCAGTTCTTC. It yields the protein CASSTGTGLYNEQFF.

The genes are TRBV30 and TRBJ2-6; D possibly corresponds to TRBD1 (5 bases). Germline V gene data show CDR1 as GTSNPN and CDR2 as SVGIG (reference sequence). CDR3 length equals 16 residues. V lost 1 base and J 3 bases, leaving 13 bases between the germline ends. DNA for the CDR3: TGTGCCTGGAGTGCATTAGCAGGGAATGGGGCCAACGTCCTGACTTTC. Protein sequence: CAWSALAGNGANVLTF.

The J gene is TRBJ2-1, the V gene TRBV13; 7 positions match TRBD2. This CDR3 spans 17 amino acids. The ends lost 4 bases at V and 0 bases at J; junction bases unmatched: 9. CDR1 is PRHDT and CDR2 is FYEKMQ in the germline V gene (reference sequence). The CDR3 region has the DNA TGTGCCAGCAGCTGGGCTAGCGGATTGAGCTCCTACAATGAGCAGTTCTTC. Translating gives CASSWASGLSSYNEQFF.

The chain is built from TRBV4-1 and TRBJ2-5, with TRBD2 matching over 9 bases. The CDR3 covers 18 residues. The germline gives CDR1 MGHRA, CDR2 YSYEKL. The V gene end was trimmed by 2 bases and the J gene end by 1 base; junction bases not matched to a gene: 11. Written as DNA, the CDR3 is TGCGCCAGCAGCCAACCCTCGGGCGGGAGGGGAGTCCAAGAGACCCAGTACTTC. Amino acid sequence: CASSQPSGGRGVQETQYF.

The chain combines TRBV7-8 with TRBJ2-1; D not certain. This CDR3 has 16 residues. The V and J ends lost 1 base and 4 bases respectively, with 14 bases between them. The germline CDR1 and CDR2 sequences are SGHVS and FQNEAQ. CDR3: CASSLVGRSPYNEQFF. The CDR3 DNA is TGTGCCAGCAGCTTAGTAGGCAGGTCGCCTTACAATGAGCAGTTCTTC.

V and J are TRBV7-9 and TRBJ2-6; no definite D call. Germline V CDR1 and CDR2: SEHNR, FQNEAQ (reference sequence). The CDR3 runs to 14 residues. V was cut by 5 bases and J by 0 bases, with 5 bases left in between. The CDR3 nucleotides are TGTGCCAGCAGCCCCCCCTCTGGGGCCAACGTCCTGACTTTC. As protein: CASSPPSGANVLTF. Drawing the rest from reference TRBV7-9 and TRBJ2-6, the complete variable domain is DTGVSQNPRHKITKRGQNVTFRCDPISEHNRLYWYRQTLGQGPEFLTYFQNEAQLEKSRLLSDRFSAERPKGSFSTLEIQRTEQGDSAMYLCASSPPSGANVLTFGAGSRLTVL.

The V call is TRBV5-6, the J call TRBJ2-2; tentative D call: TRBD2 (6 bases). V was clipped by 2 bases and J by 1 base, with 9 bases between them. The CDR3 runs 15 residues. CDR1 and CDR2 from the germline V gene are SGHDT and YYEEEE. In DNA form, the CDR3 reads TGTGCCAGCAGCTTCGGGACTCTGAACACCGGGGAGCTGTTTTTT. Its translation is CASSFGTLNTGELFF.

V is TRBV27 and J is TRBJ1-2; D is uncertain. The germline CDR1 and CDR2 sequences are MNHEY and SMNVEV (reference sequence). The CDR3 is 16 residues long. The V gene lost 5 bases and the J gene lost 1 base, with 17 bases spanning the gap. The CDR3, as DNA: TGTGCCAGCAGTCCCGAGTGGGGAGAGGGTAACTATGGCTACACCTTC. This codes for CASSPEWGEGNYGYTF.

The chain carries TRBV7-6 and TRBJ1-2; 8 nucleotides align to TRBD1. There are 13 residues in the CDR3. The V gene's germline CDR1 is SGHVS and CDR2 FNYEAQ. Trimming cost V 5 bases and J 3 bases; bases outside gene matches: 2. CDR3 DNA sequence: TGTGCCAGCAGCCCGGACAGGGACTATGGCTACACCTTC. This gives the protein CASSPDRDYGYTF.

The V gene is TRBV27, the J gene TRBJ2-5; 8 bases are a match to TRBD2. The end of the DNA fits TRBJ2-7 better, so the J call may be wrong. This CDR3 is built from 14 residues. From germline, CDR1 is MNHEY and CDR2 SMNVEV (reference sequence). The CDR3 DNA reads TGTGCCAGCAGTTCGTTTGCGGGAGGCTACGAGCAGTACTTC. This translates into CASSSFAGGYEQYF.

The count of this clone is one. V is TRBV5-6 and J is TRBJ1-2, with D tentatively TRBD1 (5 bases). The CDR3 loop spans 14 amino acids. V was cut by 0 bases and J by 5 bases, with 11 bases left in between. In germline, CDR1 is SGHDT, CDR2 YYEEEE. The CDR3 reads CASSLVPGLYGYTF. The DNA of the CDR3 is TGTGCCAGCAGCTTGGTGCCAGGGTTATATGGCTACACCTTC.

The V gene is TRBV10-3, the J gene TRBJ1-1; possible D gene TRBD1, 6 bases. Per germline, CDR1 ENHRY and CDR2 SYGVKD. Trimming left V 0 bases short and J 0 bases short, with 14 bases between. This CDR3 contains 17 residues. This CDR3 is CAISESNLGALNTEAFF. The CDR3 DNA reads TGTGCCATCAGTGAGTCGAATTTGGGGGCCCTGAACACTGAAGCTTTCTTT.

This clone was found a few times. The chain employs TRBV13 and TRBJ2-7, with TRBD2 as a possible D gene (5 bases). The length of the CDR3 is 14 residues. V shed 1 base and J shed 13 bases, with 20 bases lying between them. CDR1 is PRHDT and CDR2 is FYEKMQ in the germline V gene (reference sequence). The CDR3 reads CASSLVGEGDAFYF. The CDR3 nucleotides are TGTGCCAGCAGCTTAGTGGGTGAGGGAGATGCTTTTTACTTC. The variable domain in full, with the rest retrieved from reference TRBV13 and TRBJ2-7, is AAGVIQSPRHLIKEKRETATLKCYPIPRHDTVYWYQQGPGQDPQFLISFYEKMQSDKGSIPDRFSAQQFSDYHSELNMSSLELGDSALYFCASSLVGEGDAFYFGPGTRLTVT.